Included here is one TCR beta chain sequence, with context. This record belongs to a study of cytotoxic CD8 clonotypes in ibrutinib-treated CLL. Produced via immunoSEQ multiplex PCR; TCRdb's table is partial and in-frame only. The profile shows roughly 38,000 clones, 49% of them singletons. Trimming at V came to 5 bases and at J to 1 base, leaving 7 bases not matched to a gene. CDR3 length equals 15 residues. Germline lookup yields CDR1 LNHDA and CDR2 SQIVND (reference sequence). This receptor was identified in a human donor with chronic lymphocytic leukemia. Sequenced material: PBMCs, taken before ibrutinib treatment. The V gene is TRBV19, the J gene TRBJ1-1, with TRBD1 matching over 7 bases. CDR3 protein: CASSPQGGTNTEAFF. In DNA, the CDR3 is TGTGCCAGTAGTCCCCAGGGGGGGACGAACACTGAAGCTTTCTTT.